This T cell receptor (beta chain) appears in the sequencing data of a study of a mutant IDH1 vaccine in newly diagnosed glioma. Study as a whole: Mean patient age was about 40 years; approximately 62% were male and about 40% female. Patients got radiotherapy, temozolomide, or both beforehand, and most got both. General study findings and limits: Most patients, 85% to 95%, showed vaccine-induced immune responses.

The time point denotes: baseline, week 1 (first vaccination visit). Stated treatment: pre-vaccination baseline after standard-of-care therapy. Donors had new WHO grade 3 or 4 IDH1-mutant, ATRX-lost astrocytomas. The table lists this clone with a count of one. The antigen is undetermined. The V and J ends lost 5 bases and 0 bases, in that order; junction bases with no gene match: 6. CDR3 length equals 16 residues. In germline, CDR1 is SEHNR, CDR2 FQNEAQ (reference sequence). The data were produced by immunoSEQ multiplex PCR, yet TCRdb's version contains in-frame clones alone and is incomplete. The top ten hold approximately 7% of the sample, which has around 89,000 clones, 83% seen once.

The chain combines TRBV7-9 with TRBJ2-3, with 9 bases identical to TRBD2. This receptor was obtained from a woman aged 45-65 years with glioma. The material sequenced was PBMCs, taken from a glioma patient treated with radiotherapy, temozolomide or both. The CDR3 protein is CASSPPTSGSTDTQYF. For the CDR3, the DNA is TGTGCCAGCAGCCCCCCGACTAGCGGCAGCACAGATACGCAGTATTTT.